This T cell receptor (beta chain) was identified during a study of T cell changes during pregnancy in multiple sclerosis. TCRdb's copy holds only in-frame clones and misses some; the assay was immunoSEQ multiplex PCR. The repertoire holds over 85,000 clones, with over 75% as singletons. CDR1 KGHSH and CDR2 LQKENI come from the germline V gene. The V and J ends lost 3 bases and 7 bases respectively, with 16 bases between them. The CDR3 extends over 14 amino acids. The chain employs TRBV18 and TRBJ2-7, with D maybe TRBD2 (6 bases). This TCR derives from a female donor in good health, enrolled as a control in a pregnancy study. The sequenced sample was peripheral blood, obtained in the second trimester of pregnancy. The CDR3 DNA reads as TGTGCCAGCTCACCCTACAGGAGGGGTGTAGAGCAGTACTTC. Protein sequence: CASSPYRRGVEQYF.